This entry lists 26 T cell receptor beta chains sequenced from one sample in a study of T cells expressing NK-cell markers. TCRdb reanalyzed the 5' RACE reads and collapses them to one entry per CDR3 protein, without DNA. Its table lists about 550,000 distinct CDR3 sequences. The source material was blood T cells: a sorted CD56 or NKG2C T cell subset, CD4+ or CD8+ T cells, or bulk PBMC T cells (not recorded which). These receptors were obtained from a man aged 18 to 35 in good health.

V usage is TRBV4-2 and J usage is TRBJ2-5; TCRdb gives TRBD1 as the D gene, but with no DNA this cannot be confirmed. Germline V lookup: CDR1 LGHNA, CDR2 YNFKEQ. The CDR3 totals 16 residues. The CDR3 is CASSQERQGRGETQYF.

The chain is built from TRBV7-7 and TRBJ2-7. The CDR3 covers 14 residues. Germline V gives CDR1 SSHAT, CDR2 FNYEAQ (reference sequence). The CDR3 region is CASSLGVGVYEQYF.

The chain has TRBV27 and TRBJ2-7; the D gene TCRdb calls, TRBD1, cannot be checked with no DNA. The CDR3 has 15 residues. The germline V gene encodes CDR1 MNHEY and CDR2 SMNVEV (reference sequence). CDR3 loop: CASSPTHGIRGEQYF.

The chain employs TRBV7-6 and TRBJ2-2; TCRdb's D gene call, TRBD1, goes unchecked for lack of DNA. CDR1 and CDR2 from the germline V gene are SGHVS and FNYEAQ. The CDR3 extends over 17 amino acids. This CDR3 is CASSLEVPGRNTGELFF.

The V and J genes are TRBV4-1 and TRBJ1-1. From germline, CDR1 is MGHRA and CDR2 YSYEKL. The CDR3 sequence is 13 residues long. This CDR3 is CASRDIMNTEAFF.

The chain recombines TRBV20-1 with TRBJ2-6; TCRdb indicates TRBD1, and absent DNA this call remains unverified. The CDR3 runs to 17 residues. Looked up from germline, CDR1 is DFQATT and CDR2 is SNEGSKA (reference sequence). This CDR3 is CSARDDGDPLQANVLTF.

The chain links TRBV7-2 to TRBJ2-4; TCRdb designates TRBD1, a call that cannot be tested without DNA. This CDR3 is 19 amino acids long. Germline V gives CDR1 SGHTA, CDR2 FQGNSA. This CDR3 reads CASSLSGQGSPNVKNIQYF.

The rearrangement links TRBV12-3 or TRBV12-4 to TRBJ2-2; the TCRdb D gene call, TRBD2, has no DNA to confirm it. This CDR3 spans 16 amino acids. CDR3 amino acids: CASSFVAGGGTEELFF.

The chain links TRBV28 to TRBJ2-5; TCRdb picks TRBD2, but there is no DNA to check that call. Germline V gives CDR1 MDHEN, CDR2 SYDVKM. The CDR3 contains 15 residues. The CDR3 sequence: CASSPRAQWEKTQYF.

The chain carries TRBV27 and TRBJ2-7; the TCRdb D gene call, TRBD1, has no DNA to confirm it. The germline V gene has CDR1 MNHEY and CDR2 SMNVEV (reference sequence). The CDR3 totals 16 residues. CDR3 loop: CASRGQGGPNAYEQYF.

This chain joins TRBV7-4 and TRBJ2-7; TCRdb indicates TRBD2, and absent DNA this call remains unverified. The CDR3 totals 14 residues. Per the germline V gene, CDR1 is SGHVT and CDR2 is SQSDAQ. CDR3 protein: CASSLRGPTYEQYF. Supplemented by reference TRBV7-4 and TRBJ2-7, the full variable domain reads GAGVSQSPRYKVAKRGRDVALRCDSISGHVTLYWYRQTLGQGSEVLTYSQSDAQRDKSGRPSGRFSAERPERSVSTLKIQRTEQGDSAVYLCASSLRGPTYEQYFGPGTRLTVT.

This sequence joins TRBV5-6 and TRBJ2-5; there is no DNA to check the TCRdb D call of TRBD1. In germline, CDR1 is SGHDT, CDR2 YYEEEE. The CDR3 spans 16 residues. This chain's CDR3 is CASSSDPGQFQETQYF.

V and J are TRBV5-1 and TRBJ2-1; without DNA, the TCRdb call of TRBD2 cannot be checked. The CDR3 loop spans 17 amino acids. Germline lookup yields CDR1 SGHRS and CDR2 YFSETQ. CDR3 in amino acids: CASSLEAGGPSYNEQFF.

The J gene is TRBJ2-1, the V gene TRBV9; TCRdb outputs TRBD1, but without DNA this stays unchecked. The CDR3 contains 16 residues. Germline V gene lookup returns CDR1 SGDLS and CDR2 YYNGEE. CDR3 amino acids: CASSVGPPAAYNEQFF.

CDR3 amino acids: CASSLTSGTETYNEQFF. The genes are TRBV11-3 and TRBJ2-1; TCRdb calls TRBD2, which cannot be checked without DNA. The V gene's germline CDR1 is SGHNT and CDR2 YENEEA. The CDR3 is 17 amino acids. The full variable domain, its missing parts supplied by reference TRBV11-3 and TRBJ2-1, is EAGVVQSPRYKIIEKKQPVAFWCNPISGHNTLYWYLQNLGQGPELLIRYENEEAVDDSQLPKDRFSAERLKGVDSTLKIQPAELGDSAVYLCASSLTSGTETYNEQFFGPGTRLTVL.

This chain uses TRBV7-9 with TRBJ2-1; as DNA is missing, the TRBD1 call by TCRdb cannot be tested. Germline loops: CDR1 SEHNR, CDR2 FQNEAQ (reference sequence). The CDR3 runs 15 residues. CDR3 amino acids: CASSQETRNYNEQFF. The full variable domain, completed using reference TRBV7-9 and TRBJ2-1, is DTGVSQNPRHKITKRGQNVTFRCDPISEHNRLYWYRQTLGQGPEFLTYFQNEAQLEKSRLLSDRFSAERPKGSFSTLEIQRTEQGDSAMYLCASSQETRNYNEQFFGPGTRLTVL.

The V and J genes are TRBV18 and TRBJ2-5; lacking DNA, the TRBD2 call made by TCRdb goes unchecked. This CDR3 has 15 amino acids. Per the germline V gene, CDR1 is KGHSH and CDR2 is LQKENI. The CDR3 here is CASSPETDLRLPQYF.

The CDR3 here is CATGKGWEEADTQYF. The J gene is TRBJ2-3, the V gene TRBV24-1; TCRdb's assignment of TRBD2 cannot be checked, as there is no DNA. The CDR3 runs to 15 residues. CDR1 is KGHDR, CDR2 SFDVKD, per germline.

The chain recombines TRBV7-2 with TRBJ2-3. CDR3 length: 15 amino acids. Germline V gene data show CDR1 as SGHTA and CDR2 as FQGNSA. The CDR3 sequence: CASSFRQQRTDTQYF.

The V and J genes are TRBV28 and TRBJ2-5; TCRdb's D gene call, TRBD1, goes unchecked for lack of DNA. The V gene's germline CDR1 is MDHEN and CDR2 SYDVKM. There are 15 residues in the CDR3. This CDR3 is CASSPGTGMLETQYF.

This sequence joins TRBV20-1 and TRBJ2-3; TCRdb gives TRBD2 as the D gene, but with no DNA this cannot be confirmed. Germline lookup yields CDR1 DFQATT and CDR2 SNEGSKA (reference sequence). The CDR3 covers 14 residues. The CDR3 here is CSASTLDSTDTQYF.

The V gene is TRBV12-3 or TRBV12-4, the J gene TRBJ2-2; TCRdb picks TRBD2, but there is no DNA to check that call. The CDR3 extends over 17 amino acids. Here the CDR3 reads CASSLGLGQLNTGELFF.

The rearrangement joins TRBV9 to TRBJ2-3; lacking DNA, the TRBD2 call made by TCRdb goes unchecked. This CDR3 contains 16 residues. CDR1 SGDLS and CDR2 YYNGEE come from the germline V gene. CDR3 sequence: CASSEETSESTDTQYF.

This chain joins TRBV5-5 and TRBJ2-5; TCRdb gives TRBD1 as the D gene, but with no DNA this cannot be confirmed. The CDR3 has 14 amino acids. Germline V lookup: CDR1 SGHKS, CDR2 YYEKEE (reference sequence). The CDR3 sequence is CASSLQGAKETQYF.

This chain links TRBV29-1 with TRBJ2-5. From germline, CDR1 is SQVTM and CDR2 ANQGSEA. The CDR3 spans 13 residues. CDR3 amino acids: CSVSYSVQETQYF.

V and J are TRBV25-1 and TRBJ2-3; TCRdb returns TRBD1, unconfirmable since there is no DNA. Per the germline V gene, CDR1 is MGHDK and CDR2 is SYGVNS. This CDR3 region has 15 residues. CDR3 amino acids: CASSEYSGVTDTQYF.